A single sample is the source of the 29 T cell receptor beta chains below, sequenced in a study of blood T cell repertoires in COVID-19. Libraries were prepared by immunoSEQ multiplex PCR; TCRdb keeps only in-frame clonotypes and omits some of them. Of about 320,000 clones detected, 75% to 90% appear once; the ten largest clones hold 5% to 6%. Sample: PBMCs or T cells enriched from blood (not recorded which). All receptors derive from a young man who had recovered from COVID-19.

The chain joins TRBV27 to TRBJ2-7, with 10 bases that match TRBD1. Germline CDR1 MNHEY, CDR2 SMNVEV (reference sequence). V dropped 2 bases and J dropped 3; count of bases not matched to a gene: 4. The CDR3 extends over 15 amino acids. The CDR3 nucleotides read TGTGCCAGCAGTTTAAGGAGGACAGGGGGCTACGAGCAGTACTTC. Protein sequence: CASSLRRTGGYEQYF.

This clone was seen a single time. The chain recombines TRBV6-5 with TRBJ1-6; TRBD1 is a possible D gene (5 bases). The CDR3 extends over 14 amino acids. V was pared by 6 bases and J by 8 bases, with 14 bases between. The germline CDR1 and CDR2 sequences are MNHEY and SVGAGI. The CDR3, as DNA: TGTGCCAGCAGCCTTTGGGGCAGAGATTCACCCCTCCACTTT. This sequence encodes CASSLWGRDSPLHF.

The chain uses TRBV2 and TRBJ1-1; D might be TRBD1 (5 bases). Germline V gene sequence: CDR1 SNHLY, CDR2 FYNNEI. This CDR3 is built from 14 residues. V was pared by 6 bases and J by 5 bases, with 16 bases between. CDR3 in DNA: TGTGCCAGCAGGAAGACAGATTTTTTAACTGAAGCTTTCTTT. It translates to CASRKTDFLTEAFF.

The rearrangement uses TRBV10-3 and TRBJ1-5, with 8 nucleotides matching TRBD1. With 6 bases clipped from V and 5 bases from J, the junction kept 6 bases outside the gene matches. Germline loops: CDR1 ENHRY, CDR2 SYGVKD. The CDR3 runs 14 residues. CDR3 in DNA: TGTGCCATCAGGTCCGGGACAGGAGATCAGCCCCAGCATTTT. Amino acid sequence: CAIRSGTGDQPQHF.

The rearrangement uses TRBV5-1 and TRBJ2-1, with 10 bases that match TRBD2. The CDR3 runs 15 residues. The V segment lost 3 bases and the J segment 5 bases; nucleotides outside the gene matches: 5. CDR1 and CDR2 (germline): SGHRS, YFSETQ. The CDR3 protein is CASSSLAGVDNEQFF. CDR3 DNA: TGCGCCAGCAGCTCCCTAGCGGGGGTCGACAATGAGCAGTTCTTC.

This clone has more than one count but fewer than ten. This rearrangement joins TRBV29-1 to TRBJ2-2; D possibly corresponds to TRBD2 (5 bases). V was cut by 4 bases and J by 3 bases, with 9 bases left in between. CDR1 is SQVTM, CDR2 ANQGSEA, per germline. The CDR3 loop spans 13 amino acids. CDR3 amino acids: CSVASEDTGELFF. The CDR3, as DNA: TGCAGCGTTGCGTCGGAGGACACCGGGGAGCTGTTTTTT.

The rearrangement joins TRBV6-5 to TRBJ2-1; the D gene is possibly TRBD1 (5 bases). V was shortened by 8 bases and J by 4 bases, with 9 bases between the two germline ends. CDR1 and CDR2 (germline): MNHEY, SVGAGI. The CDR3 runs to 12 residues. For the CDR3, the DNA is TGTGCCAGCGGACGGACATACAATGAGCAGTTCTTC. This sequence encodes CASGRTYNEQFF.

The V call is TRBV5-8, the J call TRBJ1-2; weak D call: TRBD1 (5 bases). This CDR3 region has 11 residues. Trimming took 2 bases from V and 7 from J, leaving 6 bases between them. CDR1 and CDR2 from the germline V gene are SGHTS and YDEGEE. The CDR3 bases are TGTGCCAGCAGCTTAGGGGCTGGCTACACCTTC. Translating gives CASSLGAGYTF.

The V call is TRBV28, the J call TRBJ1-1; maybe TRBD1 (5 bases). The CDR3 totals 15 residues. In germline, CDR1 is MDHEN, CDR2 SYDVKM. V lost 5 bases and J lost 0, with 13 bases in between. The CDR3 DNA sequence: TGTGCCAGCAGTCCCATAACAGGTATGAACACTGAAGCTTTCTTT. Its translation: CASSPITGMNTEAFF.

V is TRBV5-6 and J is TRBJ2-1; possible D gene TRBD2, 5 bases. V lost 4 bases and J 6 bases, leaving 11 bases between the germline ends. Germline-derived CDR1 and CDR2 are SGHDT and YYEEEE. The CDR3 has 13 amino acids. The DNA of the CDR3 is TGTGCCAGCAGCCGAGGACTGATCAATGAGCAGTTCTTC. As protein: CASSRGLINEQFF.

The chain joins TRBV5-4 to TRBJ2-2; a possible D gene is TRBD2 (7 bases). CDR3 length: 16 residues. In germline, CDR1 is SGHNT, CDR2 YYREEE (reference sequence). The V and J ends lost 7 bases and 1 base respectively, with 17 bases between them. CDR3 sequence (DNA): TGTGCCAGCGGGGCCGGGGGGCAGGTGAACACCGGGGAGCTGTTTTTT. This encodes CASGAGGQVNTGELFF.

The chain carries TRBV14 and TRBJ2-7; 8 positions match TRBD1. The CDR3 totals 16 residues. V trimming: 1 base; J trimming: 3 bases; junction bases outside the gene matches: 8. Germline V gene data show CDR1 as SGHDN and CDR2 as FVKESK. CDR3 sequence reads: CASSQVYGTGFYEQYF. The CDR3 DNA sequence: TGTGCCAGCAGCCAAGTCTACGGGACAGGCTTCTACGAGCAGTACTTC.

The CDR3: CASSYTGYEQYF. CDR3 in DNA: TGTGCCAGCAGCTATACGGGCTACGAGCAGTACTTC. The chain links TRBV6-2 or TRBV6-3 to TRBJ2-7; D ambiguous. Germline V gene lookup returns CDR1 MNHEY and CDR2 SVGEGT. This CDR3 is 12 amino acids long. The V end lost 6 bases, the J end lost 3 bases, and 9 bases lay between the germline ends.

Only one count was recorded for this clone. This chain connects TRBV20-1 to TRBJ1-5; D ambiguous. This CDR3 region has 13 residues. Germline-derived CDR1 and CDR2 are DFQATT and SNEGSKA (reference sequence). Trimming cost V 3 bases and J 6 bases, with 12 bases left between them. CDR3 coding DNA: TGCAGTGCTAGTGGCGGGGATAGTCAGCCCCAGCATTTT. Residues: CSASGGDSQPQHF.

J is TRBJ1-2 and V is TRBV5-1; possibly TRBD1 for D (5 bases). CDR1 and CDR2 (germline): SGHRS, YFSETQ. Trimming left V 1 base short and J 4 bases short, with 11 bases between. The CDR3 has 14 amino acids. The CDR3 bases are TGCGCCAGCAGCTTGACAGGCCTTGGCTATGGCTACACCTTC. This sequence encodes CASSLTGLGYGYTF.

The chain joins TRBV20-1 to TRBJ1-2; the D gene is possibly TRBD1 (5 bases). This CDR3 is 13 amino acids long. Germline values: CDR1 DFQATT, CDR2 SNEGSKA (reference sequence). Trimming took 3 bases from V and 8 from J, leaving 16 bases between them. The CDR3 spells CSASLPGLNGYTF. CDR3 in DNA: TGCAGTGCTAGTCTACCGGGACTAAACGGCTACACCTTC.

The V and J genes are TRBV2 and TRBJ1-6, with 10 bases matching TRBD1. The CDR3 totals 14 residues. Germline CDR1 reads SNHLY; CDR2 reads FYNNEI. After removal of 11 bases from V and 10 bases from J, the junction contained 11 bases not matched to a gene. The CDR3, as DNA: TGTGCCTGGATCCCGGGACAGGGGAACTCACCCCTCCACTTT. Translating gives CAWIPGQGNSPLHF.

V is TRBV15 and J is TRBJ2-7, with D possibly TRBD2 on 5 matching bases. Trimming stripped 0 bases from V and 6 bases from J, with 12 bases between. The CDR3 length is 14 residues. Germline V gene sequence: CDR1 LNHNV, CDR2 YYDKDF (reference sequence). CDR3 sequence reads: CATSRETHGSEQYF. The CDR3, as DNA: TGTGCCACCAGCAGAGAAACACATGGGAGCGAGCAGTACTTC.

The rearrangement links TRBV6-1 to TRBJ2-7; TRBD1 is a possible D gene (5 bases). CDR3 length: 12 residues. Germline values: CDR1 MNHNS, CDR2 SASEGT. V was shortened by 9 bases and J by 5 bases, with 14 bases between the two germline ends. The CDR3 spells CASTQGPHEQYF. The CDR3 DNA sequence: TGTGCCAGTACCCAGGGTCCCCACGAGCAGTACTTC.

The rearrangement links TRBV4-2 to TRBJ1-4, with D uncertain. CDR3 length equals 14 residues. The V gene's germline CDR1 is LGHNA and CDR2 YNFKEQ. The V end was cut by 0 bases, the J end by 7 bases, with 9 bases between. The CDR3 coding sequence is TGTGCCAGCAGCCAAGATCGGGAAGTTGAAAAACTGTTTTTT. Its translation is CASSQDREVEKLFF.

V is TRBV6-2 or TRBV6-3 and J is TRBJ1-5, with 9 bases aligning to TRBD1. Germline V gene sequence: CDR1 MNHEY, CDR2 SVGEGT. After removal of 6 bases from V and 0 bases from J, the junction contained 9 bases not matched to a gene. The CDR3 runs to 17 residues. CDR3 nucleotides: TGTGCCAGCAGCCCTAGACGGACAGGGGTTAGCAATCAGCCCCAGCATTTT. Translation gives CASSPRRTGVSNQPQHF.

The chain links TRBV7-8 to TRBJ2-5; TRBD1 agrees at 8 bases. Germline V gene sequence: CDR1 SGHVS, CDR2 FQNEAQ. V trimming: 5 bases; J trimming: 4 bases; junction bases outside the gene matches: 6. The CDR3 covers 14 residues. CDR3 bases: TGTGCCAGCAGCCCCGGGACAGGTATAGAGACCCAGTACTTC. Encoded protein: CASSPGTGIETQYF.

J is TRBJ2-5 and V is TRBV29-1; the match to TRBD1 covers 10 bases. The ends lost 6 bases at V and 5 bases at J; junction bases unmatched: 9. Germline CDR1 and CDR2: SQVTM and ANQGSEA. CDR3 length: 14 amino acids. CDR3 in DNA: TGCAGCGTCTCATCCGGGACAGGGGTTGAGACCCAGTACTTC. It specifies CSVSSGTGVETQYF.

The CDR3 DNA reads as TGTGCCAGCAGCTTGCGTCAGGCCGGTGGAAACACCATATATTTT. Translated, it gives CASSLRQAGGNTIYF. The chain couples TRBV5-6 to TRBJ1-3; D gene ambiguous. Germline values: CDR1 SGHDT, CDR2 YYEEEE. Trimming took off 1 base at V and 3 bases at J, with 11 bases between the two ends. CDR3 size: 15 residues.

CDR3 in amino acids: CSVIGGGVSEQYF. DNA of the CDR3: TGCAGCGTTATCGGCGGGGGTGTCTCCGAGCAGTACTTC. This sequence joins TRBV29-1 and TRBJ2-7; 7 bases fit TRBD2. The CDR3 consists of 13 residues. From germline, CDR1 is SQVTM and CDR2 ANQGSEA. With 5 bases clipped from V and 6 bases from J, the junction kept 10 bases outside the gene matches.

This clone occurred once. CDR3 DNA: TGTGCCAGCTCGTTGGCCCCCTCCTACGAGCAGTACTTC. It specifies CASSLAPSYEQYF. This rearrangement joins TRBV19 to TRBJ2-7; D call uncertain. Germline values: CDR1 LNHDA, CDR2 SQIVND (reference sequence). The V gene lost 9 bases and the J gene lost 0 bases, with 12 bases spanning the gap. This CDR3 is built from 13 residues.

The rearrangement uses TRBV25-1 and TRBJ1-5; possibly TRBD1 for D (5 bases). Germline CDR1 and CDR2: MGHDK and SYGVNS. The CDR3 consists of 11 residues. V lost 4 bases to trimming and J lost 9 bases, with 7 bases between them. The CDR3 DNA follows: TGTGCCAGCAGTGGGGGGGGGCCCCAGCATTTT. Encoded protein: CASSGGGPQHF.

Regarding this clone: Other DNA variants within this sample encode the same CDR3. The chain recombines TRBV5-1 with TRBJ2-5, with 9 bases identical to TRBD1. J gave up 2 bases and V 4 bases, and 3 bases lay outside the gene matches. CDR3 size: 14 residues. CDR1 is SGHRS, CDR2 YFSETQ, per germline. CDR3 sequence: CASSTGTGQETQYF. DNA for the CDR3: TGCGCCAGCAGCACGGGGACAGGGCAAGAGACCCAGTACTTC. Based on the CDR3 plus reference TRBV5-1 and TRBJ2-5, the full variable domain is KAGVTQTPRYLIKTRGQQVTLSCSPISGHRSVSWYQQTPGQGLQFLFEYFSETQRNKGNFPGRFSGRQFSNSRSEMNVSTLELGDSALYLCASSTGTGQETQYFGPGTRLLVL.

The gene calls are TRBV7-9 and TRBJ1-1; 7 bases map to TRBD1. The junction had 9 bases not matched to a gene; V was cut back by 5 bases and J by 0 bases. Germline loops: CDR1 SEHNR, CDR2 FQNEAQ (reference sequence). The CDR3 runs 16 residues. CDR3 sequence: CASSPPVDRMNTEAFF. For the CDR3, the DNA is TGTGCCAGCAGCCCCCCCGTGGACAGGATGAACACTGAAGCTTTCTTT. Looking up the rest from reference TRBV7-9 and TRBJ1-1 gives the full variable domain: DTGVSQNPRHKITKRGQNVTFRCDPISEHNRLYWYRQTLGQGPEFLTYFQNEAQLEKSRLLSDRFSAERPKGSFSTLEIQRTEQGDSAMYLCASSPPVDRMNTEAFFGQGTRLTVV.